Given below is one T cell receptor (beta chain) in context. The data are from a study of blood T cell repertoires in COVID-19. Study-wide background: The analysed material was cDNA or gDNA that came from T cells, B-cell-depleted T cells, or PBMCs.

Methods used by the authors: It was from reference gene primer amplification that nucleated cell counts were estimated. Generated by immunoSEQ multiplex PCR, the TCRdb table keeps only in-frame clones and is missing some. That table is the source of V, J and clone size, and D and trimming were worked out from the DNA. The sample contains about 230,000 clones, roughly 80% of which appear only once. Sequenced input: peripheral blood. This TCR was recovered from a woman between 65 and 79 years old with active or convalescent COVID-19.

CDR3 loop: CASSTSRGSYEQYF. CDR3 DNA: TGTGCCAGCAGTACGAGCAGGGGAAGCTACGAGCAGTACTTC. The chain is built from TRBV7-6 and TRBJ2-7, with D possibly being TRBD1 (6 bases). The germline V gene encodes CDR1 SGHVS and CDR2 FNYEAQ. The V and J ends lost 6 bases and 3 bases respectively, with 15 bases between them. This CDR3 region has 14 residues. Combining the CDR3 with reference TRBV7-6 and TRBJ2-7 gives the whole variable domain GAGVSQSPRYKVTKRGQDVALRCDPISGHVSLYWYRQALGQGPEFLTYFNYEAQQDKSGLPNDRFSAERPEGSISTLTIQRTEQRDSAMYRCASSTSRGSYEQYFGPGTRLTVT.